These 6 T cell receptor beta chains share one sample of origin, sequenced in a study of siplizumab effects on memory and regulatory T cells. Sequencing used immunoSEQ multiplex PCR; TCRdb keeps in-frame clones, though not all of them. The sample has more than 85,000 clones, about 91% seen once; the top ten hold 0.55% to 0.95%. Sequenced: Tregs sorted from blood. Receptor source: a human donor in good health.

The chain uses TRBV19 and TRBJ1-5, with D perhaps matching TRBD1 (5 bases). Trimming pared 6 bases from V and 6 bases from J, leaving 15 bases between. In germline, CDR1 is LNHDA, CDR2 SQIVND (reference sequence). This CDR3 has 14 residues. CDR3 sequence: CASRMRGVGQPQHF. In DNA form, the CDR3 reads TGTGCCAGTAGAATGCGGGGGGTGGGTCAGCCCCAGCATTTT.

The chain is built from TRBV5-1 and TRBJ1-1, with D uncertain. This CDR3 has 15 residues. Germline assignment: CDR1 SGHRS and CDR2 YFSETQ. V dropped 5 bases and J dropped 4 bases, with 18 bases sitting between them. DNA for the CDR3: TGCGCCAGCAGAACTGGTCCACCCCCGAGCACTGAAGCTTTCTTT. Translating gives CASRTGPPPSTEAFF.

The chain combines TRBV11-3 with TRBJ2-1, with 10 bases matching TRBD2. The CDR3 is 16 amino acids. The germline V gene has CDR1 SGHNT and CDR2 YENEEA. V dropped 3 bases and J dropped 3; count of bases not matched to a gene: 5. CDR3 loop: CASSFRGTSDYNEQFF. In DNA form, the CDR3 reads TGTGCCAGCAGCTTTCGCGGGACTAGCGACTACAATGAGCAGTTCTTC. The full variable domain, its missing parts supplied by reference TRBV11-3 and TRBJ2-1, is EAGVVQSPRYKIIEKKQPVAFWCNPISGHNTLYWYLQNLGQGPELLIRYENEEAVDDSQLPKDRFSAERLKGVDSTLKIQPAELGDSAVYLCASSFRGTSDYNEQFFGPGTRLTVL.

The chain recombines TRBV6-4 with TRBJ2-1, with 8 bases aligning to TRBD1. Unmatched junction bases numbered 8, after V lost 0 bases and J lost 7 bases. The germline V gene encodes CDR1 MRHNA and CDR2 SNTAGT. The CDR3 runs 16 residues. Here the CDR3 reads CASSDSRTGMGNEQFF. DNA of the CDR3: TGTGCCAGCAGTGACTCCCGGACAGGGATGGGAAATGAGCAGTTCTTC.

CDR3 protein: CASSPTGARNEKLFF. The CDR3, as DNA: TGTGCCAGCAGCCCCACGGGGGCAAGAAATGAAAAACTGTTTTTT. The chain joins TRBV7-3 to TRBJ1-4; D is possibly TRBD1 (6 bases). Trimming cost V 5 bases and J 5 bases, with 15 bases left between them. The V gene's germline CDR1 is SGHTA and CDR2 FQGTGA. The CDR3 contains 15 residues.

The chain recombines TRBV5-4 with TRBJ2-5, with 9 bases that match TRBD2. The CDR3 sequence is 15 residues long. Trimming at V came to 1 base and at J to 2 bases, leaving 3 bases not matched to a gene. Germline CDR1 and CDR2: SGHNT and YYREEE (reference sequence). The CDR3 is CASSLTTSGQETQYF. The CDR3, as DNA: TGTGCCAGCAGCTTGACAACTAGCGGGCAAGAGACCCAGTACTTC.